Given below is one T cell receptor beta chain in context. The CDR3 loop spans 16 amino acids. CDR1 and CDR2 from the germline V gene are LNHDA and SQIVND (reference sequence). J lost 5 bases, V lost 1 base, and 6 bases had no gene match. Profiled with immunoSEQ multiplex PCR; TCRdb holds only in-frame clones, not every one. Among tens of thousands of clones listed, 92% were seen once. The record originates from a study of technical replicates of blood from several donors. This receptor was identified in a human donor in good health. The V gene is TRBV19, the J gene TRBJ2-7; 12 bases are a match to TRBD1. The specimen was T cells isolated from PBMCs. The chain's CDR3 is CASSIGAGTGGDEQYF. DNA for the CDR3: TGTGCCAGTAGTATAGGGGCCGGGACAGGGGGCGACGAGCAGTACTTC.